This TCR beta chain was retrieved from a study of post-analysis software for immune sequencing data. Study-level findings and limits: Controls had significantly higher normalized Chao1 diversity than multiple sclerosis patients. When patients were compared with controls, five TRBV segments were more frequent, TRBV5-6, TRBV5-1 and TRBV20-1 among them.

Unique molecular identifiers had been added to the TCR beta cDNA libraries. TCRdb re-derived calls from the PCR reads in MiXCR, one entry per CDR3 protein. The repertoire holds about 820,000 distinct CDR3 sequences, about 50% seen once, with approximately 4.3% in the top ten. In the case of this clonotype: Its antigen is unknown. Germline and junction disagree at one end, which may indicate a read error.

Germline V gene sequence: CDR1 MNHEY, CDR2 SVGAGI. The CDR3 is 14 residues long. The chain uses TRBV6-5 and TRBJ1-4, with 11 bases aligning to TRBD1. Sequenced: blood. The receptor's source is a girl aged 5-17 years with multiple sclerosis. The DNA of the CDR3 is TGTGCCAGCAGTAGGACAGGGGGCGATAAAAAACGGTTTTTT. Residues: CASSRTGGDKKRFF.